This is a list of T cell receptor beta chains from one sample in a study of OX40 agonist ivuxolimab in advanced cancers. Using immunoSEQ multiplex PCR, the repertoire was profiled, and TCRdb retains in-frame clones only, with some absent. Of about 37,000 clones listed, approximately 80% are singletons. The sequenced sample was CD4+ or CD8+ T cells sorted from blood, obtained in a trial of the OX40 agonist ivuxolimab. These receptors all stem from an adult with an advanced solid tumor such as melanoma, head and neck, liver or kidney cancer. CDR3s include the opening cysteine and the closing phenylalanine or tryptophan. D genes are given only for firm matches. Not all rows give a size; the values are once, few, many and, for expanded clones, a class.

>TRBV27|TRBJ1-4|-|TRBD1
TGTGCCAGCAGTTTCGGACAGGGGTTGGAACTGTTTTTT
CASSFGQGLELFF
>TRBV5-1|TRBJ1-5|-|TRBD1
TGCGCCAGCAGGAGGGACAGGGGACAGCCCCAGCATTTT
CASRRDRGQPQHF
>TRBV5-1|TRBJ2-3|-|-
TGCGCCAGCAGCTTGTGGGGGCTCACAGATACGCAGTATTTT
CASSLWGLTDTQYF
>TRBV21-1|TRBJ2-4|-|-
TGTGCCTCTGAGAGGGCGGAACTTTTAGGCAAAAACATTCAGTACTTC
CASERAELLGKNIQYF
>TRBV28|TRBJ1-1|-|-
TGTGCCAGCAGTTTACGACTCGTCACCACGATGAACACTGAAGCTTTCTTT
CASSLRLVTTMNTEAFF
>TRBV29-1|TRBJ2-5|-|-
TGCAGCGTTGAAGATCTGGAGGGCCACCAAGAGACCCAGTACTTC
CSVEDLEGHQETQYF
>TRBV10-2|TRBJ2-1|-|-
TGCGCCAGCGGTACAAGTACATGGGACTCCAACTCCTACAATGAGCAGTTCTTC
CASGTSTWDSNSYNEQFF
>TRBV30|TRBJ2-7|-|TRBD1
TGTGCCTGGAGTGGGACAGGGTACGAGCAGTACTTC
CAWSGTGYEQYF
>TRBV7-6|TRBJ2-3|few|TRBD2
TGTGCCAGCAGCATACTAGCGGGGACAAGCACAGATACGCAGTATTTT
CASSILAGTSTDTQYF
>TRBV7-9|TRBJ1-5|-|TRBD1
TGTGCCAGCAGCCGAGGCCGCCAGGGGGGAATCACTCAGCCCCAGCATTTT
CASSRGRQGGITQPQHF
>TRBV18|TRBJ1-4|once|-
TGTGCCAGCTCACCAGGCAGGGGAGCAACTAATGAAAAACTGTTTTTT
CASSPGRGATNEKLFF
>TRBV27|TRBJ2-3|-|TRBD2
TGTGCCAGCAGTTGGGGACTAGCGGTCGATACGCAGTATTTT
CASSWGLAVDTQYF
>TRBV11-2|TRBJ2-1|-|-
TGTGCCAGCAGCCTAGACGGGGCTGCGATCTTC
CASSLDGAAIF
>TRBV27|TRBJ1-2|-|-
TGTGCCAGCAGTTCCTCTTTTTTAGATCTCAGGTTAAACTATGGCTACACCTTC
CASSSSFLDLRLNYGYTF
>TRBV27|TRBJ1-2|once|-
TGTGCCAGCACTACAACTTCCCAGAGGGGTGGCTACACCTTC
CASTTTSQRGGYTF
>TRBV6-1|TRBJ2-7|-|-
TGTGCCAGCAACCTGGGGCTGCTCAACGAGCAGTACTTC
CASNLGLLNEQYF
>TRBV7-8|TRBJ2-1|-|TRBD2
TGTGCCAGCAGCGCCGCTAGCGGGAGGTACAATGAGCAGTTCTTC
CASSAASGRYNEQFF
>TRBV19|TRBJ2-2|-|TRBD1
TGTGCCAGTAGTACTATCCATACAGGGGCGGACACCGGGGAGCTGTTTTTT
CASSTIHTGADTGELFF
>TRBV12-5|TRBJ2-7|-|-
TGTGCTAGTGGTTCTGGCCTATTGGGGAAGGCCCACGAGCAGTACTTC
CASGSGLLGKAHEQYF
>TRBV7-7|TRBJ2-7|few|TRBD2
TGTGCCAGCAGCTTAGGCCTAGCGGGAGACTACGAGCAGTACTTC
CASSLGLAGDYEQYF
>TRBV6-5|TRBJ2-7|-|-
TGTGCCAGCAGTCATACAGCCTTTGTCAACGAGCAGTACTTC
CASSHTAFVNEQYF
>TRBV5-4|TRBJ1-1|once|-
TGTGCCAGCAGCTTCCCCCACAGGAACACTGAAGCTTTCTTT
CASSFPHRNTEAFF
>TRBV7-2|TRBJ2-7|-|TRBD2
TGTGCCAGCAGCCCTGAGGGACTAGCGGGACGCGAGCAGTACTTC
CASSPEGLAGREQYF
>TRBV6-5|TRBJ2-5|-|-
TGTGCCGTGACCGGGCGGGGACACCAAGAGACCCAGTACTTC
CAVTGRGHQETQYF
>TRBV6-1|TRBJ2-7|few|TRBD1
TGTGCCAGCAGACCCGGACAGGGGGTTATTAGAAAGCAGTACTTC
CASRPGQGVIRKQYF
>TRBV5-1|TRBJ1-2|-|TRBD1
TGCGCCAGCAGTGAAAACAGGGGCGGCTACACCTTC
CASSENRGGYTF
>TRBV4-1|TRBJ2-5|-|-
TGCGCCAGCAGCCCGCCAGCAGGGCGAGAGACCCAGTACTTC
CASSPPAGRETQYF
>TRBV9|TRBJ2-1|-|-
TGTGCCAGCAGCGTAGTTGGGGGAGTTCCCTACAATGAGCAGTTCTTC
CASSVVGGVPYNEQFF
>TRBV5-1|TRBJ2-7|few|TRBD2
TGCGCCAGCAGCTCCGGACTAGCGGTCCCCTACGAGCAGTACTTC
CASSSGLAVPYEQYF
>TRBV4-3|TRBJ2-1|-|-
TGCGCCAGCAGCCAAGATGAGTCTCGCCTTGAGCAGTTCTTC
CASSQDESRLEQFF
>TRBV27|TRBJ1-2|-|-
TGTGCCAGCAGTTTAAATCGTGCGGGGGGCTATGGCTACACCTTC
CASSLNRAGGYGYTF
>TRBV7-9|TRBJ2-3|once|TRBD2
TGTGCCAGCAGCTTCGGGACTAGCAAGGCAGATACGCAGTATTTT
CASSFGTSKADTQYF
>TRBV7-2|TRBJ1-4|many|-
TGTGCCAGCAGCTCGGGCGGAGAAAAACTGTTTTTT
CASSSGGEKLFF
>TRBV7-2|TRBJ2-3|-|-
TGTGCCAGCAGCTACTTTGCTCAAGCGCAGTATTTT
CASSYFAQAQYF
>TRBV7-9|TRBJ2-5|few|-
TGTGCCAGCAGCCCTACGGGACTCCAAGAGACCCAGTACTTC
CASSPTGLQETQYF
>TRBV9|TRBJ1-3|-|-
TGTGCCAGCAGCGTAGGTAGGGGTTCAGGAAACACCATATATTTT
CASSVGRGSGNTIYF
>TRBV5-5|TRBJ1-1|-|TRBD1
TGTGCCAGCAGCTTCGGACAGGGGAACACTGAAGCTTTCTTT
CASSFGQGNTEAFF
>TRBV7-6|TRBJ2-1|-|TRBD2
TGTGCCAGCAGCTCTCTAGCGGGAGGGCCAAATGAGCAGTTCTTC
CASSSLAGGPNEQFF
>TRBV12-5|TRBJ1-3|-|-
TGTGCTAGTGCCTACGGGGGAGAAGGAAACACCATATATTTT
CASAYGGEGNTIYF
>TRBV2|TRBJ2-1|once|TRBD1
TGTGCCAGCATAAAGGGGGCTGGTGAGCAGTTCTTC
CASIKGAGEQFF
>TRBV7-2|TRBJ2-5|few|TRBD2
TGTGCCAGCAGCTTAGGGGCGGGAGTAGAGACCCAGTACTTC
CASSLGAGVETQYF
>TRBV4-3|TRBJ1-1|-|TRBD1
TGCGCCAGCAGCCACTTACAGGGGGCGGTGGGGCCGAACACTGAAGCTTTCTTT
CASSHLQGAVGPNTEAFF
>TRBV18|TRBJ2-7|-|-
TGTGCCAGCTCACCGCCGGGGAGCGTAACCTCCTACGAGCAGTACTTC
CASSPPGSVTSYEQYF
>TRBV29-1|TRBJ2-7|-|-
TGCAGCGTCCGTACTGGAGACCGTTCCTACGAGCAGTACTTC
CSVRTGDRSYEQYF
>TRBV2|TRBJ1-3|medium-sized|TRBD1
TGTGCCAGCAGAGAGGGACAGACTGGAAACACCATATATTTT
CASREGQTGNTIYF
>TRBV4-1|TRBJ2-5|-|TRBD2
TGCGCCAGCAGCCAAAGCCCGGGACTAGCGGGAGGTAAGCAGTACTTC
CASSQSPGLAGGKQYF
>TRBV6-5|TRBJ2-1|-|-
TGTGCCAGCAGTCCATTACTTTGGAATGAGCAGTTCTTC
CASSPLLWNEQFF
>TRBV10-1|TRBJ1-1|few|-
TGCGCCAGCAGTGAGTCGATAATGGAAGCATACGAAGCTTTCTTT
CASSESIMEAYEAFF
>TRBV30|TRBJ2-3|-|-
TGTGCCTGGAGTGTACAAGGAGGGGATACGCAGTATTTT
CAWSVQGGDTQYF
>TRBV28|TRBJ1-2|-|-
TGTGCCACAAGGGTAGGGAGTGGCTACACCTTC
CATRVGSGYTF
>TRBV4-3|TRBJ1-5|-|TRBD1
TGCGCCAGCAGCCAAGATCACAGGGGAGTACGACAGCCCCAGCATTTT
CASSQDHRGVRQPQHF
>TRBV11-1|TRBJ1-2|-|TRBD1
TGTGCCAGCAGCCCACAGGGGGCGGATGGCTACACCTTC
CASSPQGADGYTF
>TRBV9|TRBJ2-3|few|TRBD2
TGTGCCAGTAAAAAGACTAGCGGGGGGGCAGATACGCAGTATTTT
CASKKTSGGADTQYF